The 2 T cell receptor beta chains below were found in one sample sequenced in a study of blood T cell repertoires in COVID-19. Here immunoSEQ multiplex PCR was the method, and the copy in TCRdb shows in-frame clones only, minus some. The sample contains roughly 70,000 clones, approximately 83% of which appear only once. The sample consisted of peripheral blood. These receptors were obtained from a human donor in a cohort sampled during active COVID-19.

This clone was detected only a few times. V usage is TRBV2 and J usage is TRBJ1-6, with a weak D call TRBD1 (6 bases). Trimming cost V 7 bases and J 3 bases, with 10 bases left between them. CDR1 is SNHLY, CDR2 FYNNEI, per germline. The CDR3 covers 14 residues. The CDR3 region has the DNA TGTGCCAGCACCTTACAGGGCTATAATTCACCCCTCCACTTT. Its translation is CASTLQGYNSPLHF.

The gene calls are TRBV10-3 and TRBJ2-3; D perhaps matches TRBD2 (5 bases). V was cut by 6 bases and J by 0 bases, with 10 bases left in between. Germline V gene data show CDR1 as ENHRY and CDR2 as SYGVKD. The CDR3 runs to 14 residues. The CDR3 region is CAIRGAFSTDTQYF. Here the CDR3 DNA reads TGTGCCATCAGGGGAGCTTTCAGCACAGATACGCAGTATTTT.